This T cell receptor (beta chain) originates from a study of blood T cell repertoires in COVID-19. For the study at large: Sites across the United States, Italy and Spain contributed samples from acute and convalescent COVID-19. PBMCs, B-cell-depleted T cells, or T cells were the source of the cDNA or gDNA that made up the material.

The CDR3 contains 13 residues. Germline-derived CDR1 and CDR2 are LNHDA and SQIVND (reference sequence). V dropped 5 bases and J dropped 6; count of bases not matched to a gene: 6. The table came from immunoSEQ multiplex PCR; TCRdb's copy has only in-frame clones and leaves some out. The sample yields 80,000 to 100,000 clones, roughly 82% seen once. The sequenced material came from peripheral blood. The chain joins TRBV19 to TRBJ1-2, with 7 bases aligning to TRBD1. This receptor was taken from a man between 65 and 79 years old with active or convalescent COVID-19. CDR3 amino acids: CASSPRTGHGYTF. The CDR3 DNA reads TGTGCCAGTAGTCCCAGGACAGGCCATGGCTACACCTTC.